The sequence of this TCR beta chain was determined in a study of T cell repertoires in cytomegalovirus infection. Study as a whole: HLA-C-restricted CMV epitopes, recently identified, and well-studied HLA-B-restricted ones were used by the study. Public TCR beta signatures marked donors with CMV infection and the matching HLA. Whole-study findings and limits: Clonotype analysis showed dominance of the ex vivo response by HLA-C-restricted CMV-specific TCR beta clonotypes.

One entry per CDR3 protein results from TCRdb running MiXCR on the reads. There are 69,000 or so distinct CDR3 sequences in the sample; approximately 30% occur only once, and roughly 65% lies in the top ten. The CDR3 totals 15 residues. Germline values: CDR1 DFQATT, CDR2 SNEGSKA (reference sequence). V shed 0 bases, J shed 8 bases, and the junction held 7 bases outside the gene matches. This clonotype was counted a few times. Its antigen remains unknown. This TCR was recovered from a human donor in good health (CMV status not recorded). Some clones in this sample may be carry-over from other donors' samples. The sample in question was CD8+ T cells from cultured PBMCs, obtained from culture after CMV antigen stimulation. This chain connects TRBV20-1 to TRBJ2-1; 10 bases align to TRBD1. The CDR3 DNA sequence: TGCAGTGCTAGAGATTCGGGACAGGGGATCGATGAGCAGTTCTTC. Translating gives CSARDSGQGIDEQFF.